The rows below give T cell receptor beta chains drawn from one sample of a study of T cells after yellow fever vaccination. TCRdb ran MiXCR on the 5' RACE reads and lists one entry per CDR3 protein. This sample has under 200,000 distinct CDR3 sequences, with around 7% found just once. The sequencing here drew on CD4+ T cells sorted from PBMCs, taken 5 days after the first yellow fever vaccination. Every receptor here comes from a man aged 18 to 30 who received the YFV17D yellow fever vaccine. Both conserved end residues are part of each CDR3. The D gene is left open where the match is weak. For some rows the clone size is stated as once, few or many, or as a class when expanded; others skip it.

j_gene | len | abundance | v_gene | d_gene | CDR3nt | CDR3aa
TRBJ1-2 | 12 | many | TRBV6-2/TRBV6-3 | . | TGTGCCAGCTCCCCCTCCCTGCATGGCTACACCTTC | CASSPSLHGYTF
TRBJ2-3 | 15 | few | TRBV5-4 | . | TGTGCCAGCAGCTTGGCCTTCTCTAGCACAGATACGCAGTATTTT | CASSLAFSSTDTQYF
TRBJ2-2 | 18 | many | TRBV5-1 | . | TGCGCCAGCAGCTTGAGGTCGGGACGAGAGACGGGAGCCGGGGAGCTGTTTTTT | CASSLRSGRETGAGELFF
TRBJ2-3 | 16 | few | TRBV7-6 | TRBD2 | TGTGCCAGCAGCCTGGGACTAGCGGGGGGGCCGGGTACGCAGTATTTT | CASSLGLAGGPGTQYF
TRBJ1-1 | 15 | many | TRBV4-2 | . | TGTGCCAGCAGCCCCGAAGGATGGGGGGACACTGAAGCTTTCTTT | CASSPEGWGDTEAFF
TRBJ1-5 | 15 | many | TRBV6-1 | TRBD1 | TGTGCCAGCACTCCACTGACAGGGGGGAATCAGCCCCAGCATTTT | CASTPLTGGNQPQHF
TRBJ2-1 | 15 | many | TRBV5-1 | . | TGCGCCAGCAGCTTGGCCGGGGACTTACCGCATGAGCAGTTCTTC | CASSLAGDLPHEQFF
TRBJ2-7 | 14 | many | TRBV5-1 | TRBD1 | TGCGCCAGCAGCTTGGCCGGGGACAGGGTCGAGCAGTACTTC | CASSLAGDRVEQYF
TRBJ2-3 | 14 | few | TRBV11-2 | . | TGTGCCAGCAGCTTATCTGAGGGGTCGTATACGCAGTATTTT | CASSLSEGSYTQYF
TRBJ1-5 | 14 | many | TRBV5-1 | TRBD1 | TGCGCCAGCAGCCCGACAGGGGGTATTCAGCCCCAGCATTTT | CASSPTGGIQPQHF
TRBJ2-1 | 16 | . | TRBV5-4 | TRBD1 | TGTGCCAGCAGCCTCCGGGACAGGGGGCCCTACAATGAGCAGTTCTTC | CASSLRDRGPYNEQFF
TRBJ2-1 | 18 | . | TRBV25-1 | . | TGTGCCAGCAGTGTCAGACAGGCCATGCCATTTTTTTACAATGAGCAGTTCTTC | CASSVRQAMPFFYNEQFF
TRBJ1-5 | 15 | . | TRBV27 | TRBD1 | TGTGCCAGCAGTTCCGATGGACAGGGCAATCAGCCCCAGCATTTT | CASSSDGQGNQPQHF
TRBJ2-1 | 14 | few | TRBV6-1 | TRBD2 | TGTGCCAGCAGCCCACTAGCGGCCTACAATGAGCAGTTCTTC | CASSPLAAYNEQFF
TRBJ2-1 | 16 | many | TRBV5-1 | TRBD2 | TGCGCCAGCAGCTGGGCCGGGACTAGCGGGGGGGATGAGCAGTTCTTC | CASSWAGTSGGDEQFF
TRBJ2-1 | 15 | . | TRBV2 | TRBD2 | TGTGCCAGCAAGAAACGGGGGGAAATGAGAAATGAGCAGTTCTTC | CASKKRGEMRNEQFF